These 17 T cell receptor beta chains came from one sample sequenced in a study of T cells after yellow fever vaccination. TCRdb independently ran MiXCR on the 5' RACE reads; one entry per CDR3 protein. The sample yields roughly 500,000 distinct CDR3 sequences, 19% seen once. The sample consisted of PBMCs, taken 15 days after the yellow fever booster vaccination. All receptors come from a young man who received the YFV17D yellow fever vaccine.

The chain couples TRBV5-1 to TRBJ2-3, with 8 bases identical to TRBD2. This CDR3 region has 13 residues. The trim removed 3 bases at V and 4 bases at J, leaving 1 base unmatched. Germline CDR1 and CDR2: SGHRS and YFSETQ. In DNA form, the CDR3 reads TGCGCCAGCAGCTCCGGGGGGGCAGATACGCAGTATTTT. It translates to CASSSGGADTQYF.

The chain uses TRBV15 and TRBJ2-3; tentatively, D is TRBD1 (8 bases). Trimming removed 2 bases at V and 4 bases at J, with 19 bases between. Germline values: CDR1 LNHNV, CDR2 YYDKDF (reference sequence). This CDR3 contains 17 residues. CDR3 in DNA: TGTGCCACCAGCAGAAACAGGGGGGGCCGAGGGGCAGATACGCAGTATTTT. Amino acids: CATSRNRGGRGADTQYF.

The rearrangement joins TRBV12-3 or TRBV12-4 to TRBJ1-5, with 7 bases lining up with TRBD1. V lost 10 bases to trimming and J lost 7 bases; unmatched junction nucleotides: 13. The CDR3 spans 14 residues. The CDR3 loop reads CATESGTVKQPQHF. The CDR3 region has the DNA TGTGCCACCGAGTCCGGGACAGTAAAGCAGCCCCAGCATTTT.

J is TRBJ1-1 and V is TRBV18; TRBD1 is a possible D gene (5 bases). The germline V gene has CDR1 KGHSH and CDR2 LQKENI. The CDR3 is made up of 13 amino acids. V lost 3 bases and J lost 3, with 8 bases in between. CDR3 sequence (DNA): TGTGCCAGCTCACCCTCGACAGACACTGAAGCTTTCTTT. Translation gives CASSPSTDTEAFF.

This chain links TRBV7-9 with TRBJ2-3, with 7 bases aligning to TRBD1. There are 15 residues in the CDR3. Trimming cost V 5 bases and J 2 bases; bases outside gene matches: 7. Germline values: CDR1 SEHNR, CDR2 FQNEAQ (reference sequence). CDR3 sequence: CASSPGTANTDTQYF. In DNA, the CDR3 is TGTGCCAGCAGCCCTGGGACAGCTAACACAGATACGCAGTATTTT. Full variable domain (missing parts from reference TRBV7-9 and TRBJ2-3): DTGVSQNPRHKITKRGQNVTFRCDPISEHNRLYWYRQTLGQGPEFLTYFQNEAQLEKSRLLSDRFSAERPKGSFSTLEIQRTEQGDSAMYLCASSPGTANTDTQYFGPGTRLTVL.

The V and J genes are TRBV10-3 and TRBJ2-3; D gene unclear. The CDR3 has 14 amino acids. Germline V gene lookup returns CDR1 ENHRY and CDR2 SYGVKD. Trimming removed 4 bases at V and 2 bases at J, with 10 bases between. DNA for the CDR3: TGTGCCATCAGTGTGCTGGACGACACAGATACGCAGTATTTT. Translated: CAISVLDDTDTQYF.

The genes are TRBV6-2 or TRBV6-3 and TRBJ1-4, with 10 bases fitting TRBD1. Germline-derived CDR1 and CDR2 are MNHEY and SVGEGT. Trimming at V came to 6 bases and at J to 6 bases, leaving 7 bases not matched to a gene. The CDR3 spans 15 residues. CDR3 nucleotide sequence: TGTGCCAGCAGCTTCGCCGGGACAGGGGATGAAAAACTGTTTTTT. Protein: CASSFAGTGDEKLFF.

The DNA for the CDR3 is TGCGCCAGCAGTCCCGGGACTCCCGCCTACGAGCAGTACTTC. Its translation is CASSPGTPAYEQYF. The rearrangement uses TRBV10-2 and TRBJ2-7, with D perhaps matching TRBD2 (6 bases). CDR1 is WSHSY and CDR2 is SAAADI in the germline V gene. Trimming stripped 5 bases from V and 2 bases from J, with 13 bases between. This CDR3 region has 14 residues.

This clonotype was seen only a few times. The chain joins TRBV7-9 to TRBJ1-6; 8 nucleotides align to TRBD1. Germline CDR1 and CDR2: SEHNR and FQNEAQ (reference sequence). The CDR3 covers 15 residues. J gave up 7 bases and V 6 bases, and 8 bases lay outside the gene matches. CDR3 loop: CASRGQGLVNSPLHF. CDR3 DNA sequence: TGTGCCAGCAGAGGACAGGGATTGGTCAATTCACCCCTCCACTTT.

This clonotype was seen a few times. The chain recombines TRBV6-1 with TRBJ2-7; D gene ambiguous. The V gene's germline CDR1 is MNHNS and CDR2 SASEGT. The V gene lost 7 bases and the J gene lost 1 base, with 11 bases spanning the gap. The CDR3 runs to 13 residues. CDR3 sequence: CASTSTTSYEQYF. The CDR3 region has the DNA TGTGCCAGCACCTCCACTACTTCCTACGAGCAGTACTTC.

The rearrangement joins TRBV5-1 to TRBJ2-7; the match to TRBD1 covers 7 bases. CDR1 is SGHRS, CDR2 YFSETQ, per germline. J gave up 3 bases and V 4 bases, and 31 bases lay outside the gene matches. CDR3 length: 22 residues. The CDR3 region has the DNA TGCGCCAGCAGCCTGGGGCCTTTCCAGAAGGGGGCAGGGACCAACTATTACTACGAGCAGTACTTC. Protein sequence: CASSLGPFQKGAGTNYYYEQYF.

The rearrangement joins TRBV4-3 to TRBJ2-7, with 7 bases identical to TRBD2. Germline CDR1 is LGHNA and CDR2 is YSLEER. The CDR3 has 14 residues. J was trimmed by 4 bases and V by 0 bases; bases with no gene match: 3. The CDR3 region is CASSQDAGVYEQYF. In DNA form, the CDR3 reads TGCGCCAGCAGCCAAGATGCGGGAGTGTACGAGCAGTACTTC.

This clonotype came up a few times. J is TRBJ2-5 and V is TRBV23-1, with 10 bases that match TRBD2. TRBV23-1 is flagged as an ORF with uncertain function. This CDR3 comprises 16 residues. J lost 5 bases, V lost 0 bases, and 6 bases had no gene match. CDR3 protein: CASSQSEREGQETQYF. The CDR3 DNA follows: TGCGCCAGCAGTCAATCAGAGCGGGAGGGCCAGGAGACCCAGTACTTC.

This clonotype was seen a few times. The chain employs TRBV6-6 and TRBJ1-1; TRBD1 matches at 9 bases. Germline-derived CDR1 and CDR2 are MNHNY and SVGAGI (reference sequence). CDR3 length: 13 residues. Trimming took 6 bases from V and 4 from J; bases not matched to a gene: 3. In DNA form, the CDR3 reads TGTGCCAGCAGCGACAGGGGGGTCACTGAAGCTTTCTTT. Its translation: CASSDRGVTEAFF.

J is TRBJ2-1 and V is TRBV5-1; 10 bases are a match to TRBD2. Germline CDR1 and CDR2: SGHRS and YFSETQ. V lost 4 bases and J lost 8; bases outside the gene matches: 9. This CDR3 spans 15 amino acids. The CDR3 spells CASSLPSGRVYEQFF. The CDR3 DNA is TGCGCCAGCAGCCTCCCTAGCGGGAGAGTGTATGAGCAGTTCTTC.

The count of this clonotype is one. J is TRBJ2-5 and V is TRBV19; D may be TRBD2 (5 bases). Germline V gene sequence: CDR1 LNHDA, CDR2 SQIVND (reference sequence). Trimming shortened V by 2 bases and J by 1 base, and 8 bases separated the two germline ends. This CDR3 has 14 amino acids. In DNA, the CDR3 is TGTGCCAGTAGTATACGGGATTTCCAAGAGACCCAGTACTTC. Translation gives CASSIRDFQETQYF.

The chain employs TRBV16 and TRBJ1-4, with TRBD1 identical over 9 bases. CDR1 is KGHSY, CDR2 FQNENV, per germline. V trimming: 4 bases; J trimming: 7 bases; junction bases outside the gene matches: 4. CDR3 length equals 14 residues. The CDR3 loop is CASSRTGGVEKLFF. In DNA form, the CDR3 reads TGTGCCAGCAGCCGCACAGGGGGCGTTGAAAAACTGTTTTTT.